Shown below are 15 T cell receptor beta chains from a single sample sequenced in a study of blood T cells in healthy people across ages. Primers used in a second PCR of about 6 to 11 cycles were a sample-barcoded 5' primer and a J-beta primer mix. A single record per CDR3 protein comes from TCRdb applying MiXCR to the 5' RACE reads. The data hold about 930,000 distinct CDR3 sequences, with 25% to 35% observed a single time. This same sample was also taken into another study, of T cells of mothers and their children.

The sample comprised blood. The receptors originated from a woman between 35 and 50 years old in good health.

This clonotype was seen more than once but under ten times. J is TRBJ2-5 and V is TRBV20-1, with 10 positions matching TRBD2. The CDR3 covers 14 residues. Trimming took 5 bases from V and 1 from J; bases not matched to a gene: 4. CDR1 and CDR2 from the germline V gene are DFQATT and SNEGSKA (reference sequence). The CDR3 nucleotides are TGCAGTGCTCCTAGCGGGGGCCTCCAAGAGACCCAGTACTTC. This codes for CSAPSGGLQETQYF.

Many counts were recorded for this clonotype. V usage is TRBV6-5 and J usage is TRBJ1-2; D perhaps matches TRBD1 (5 bases). Germline V CDR1 and CDR2: MNHEY, SVGAGI. V was pared by 6 bases and J by 4 bases, with 15 bases between. The CDR3 totals 14 residues. CDR3 nucleotides: TGTGCCAGCAGCGGGGGGGGACTGAGCTATGGCTACACCTTC. This translates into CASSGGGLSYGYTF.

The rearrangement joins TRBV11-2 to TRBJ2-5; weak D call: TRBD2 (6 bases). The CDR3 totals 15 residues. The germline V and J ends were trimmed by 3 bases and 1 base, with 12 bases remaining between them. Germline V lookup: CDR1 SGHAT, CDR2 FQNNGV. CDR3 sequence reads: CASSFGGATQETQYF. Written as DNA, the CDR3 is TGTGCCAGCAGCTTCGGAGGGGCCACCCAAGAGACCCAGTACTTC.

This clonotype was counted a few times. The gene calls are TRBV4-3 and TRBJ1-1; 7 bases align to TRBD1. Germline-derived CDR1 and CDR2 are LGHNA and YSLEER. This CDR3 is built from 15 residues. J gave up 3 bases and V 0 bases, and 4 bases lay outside the gene matches. The CDR3 sequence is CASSQDRGTDTEAFF. The CDR3 DNA reads as TGCGCCAGCAGCCAAGACAGGGGGACGGACACTGAAGCTTTCTTT.

The V and J genes are TRBV7-2 and TRBJ2-5; either TRBD1 or TRBD2 may supply D (6 bases each). The V end lost 3 bases, the J end lost 5 bases, and 19 bases lay between the germline ends. The CDR3 is 16 residues long. Per the germline V gene, CDR1 is SGHTA and CDR2 is FQGNSA. CDR3 DNA: TGTGCCAGCAGCTTGGGGGGCAGGATCGCGCGCGAGACCCAGTACTTC. Its protein is CASSLGGRIARETQYF.

This clonotype was found a few times. CDR3 sequence (DNA): TGTGCCAGCAGCTTAAGCGTCGGTTGGGCAACTAATGAAAAACTGTTTTTT. Protein sequence: CASSLSVGWATNEKLFF. The gene calls are TRBV27 and TRBJ1-4; no clear D. CDR1 is MNHEY, CDR2 SMNVEV, per germline (reference sequence). CDR3 size: 17 residues. Trimming cost V 6 bases and J 0 bases, with 17 bases left between them.

This clonotype occurred many times. The J gene is TRBJ2-1, the V gene TRBV7-9, with 7 bases matching TRBD2. Trimming at V came to 5 bases and at J to 9 bases, leaving 10 bases not matched to a gene. The CDR3 covers 14 residues. The germline gives CDR1 SEHNR, CDR2 FQNEAQ (reference sequence). The CDR3 reads CASSASSAGIEQFF. The CDR3 coding sequence is TGTGCCAGCAGCGCCAGCTCAGCGGGGATTGAGCAGTTCTTC.

This clonotype turned up a few times. The J gene is TRBJ1-4, the V gene TRBV5-1; D possibly corresponds to TRBD1 (6 bases). V was pared by 6 bases and J by 5 bases, with 11 bases between. The CDR3 consists of 13 residues. The germline CDR1 and CDR2 sequences are SGHRS and YFSETQ. The CDR3 coding sequence is TGCGCCAGCACAGGACAGCAGAATGAAAAACTGTTTTTT. Its protein is CASTGQQNEKLFF.

Regarding this clonotype: This may stem from a read error, because a much larger clone lies one nucleotide away. The V gene is TRBV7-2, the J gene TRBJ1-4; 9 bases map to TRBD1. The trim removed 5 bases at V and 8 bases at J, leaving 3 bases unmatched. The CDR3 contains 13 residues. Germline V CDR1 and CDR2: SGHTA, FQGNSA. CDR3 coding DNA: TGTACCAGCAGCGTAGGACAGGGGGAAAAACTGTTTTTT. Amino acids: CTSSVGQGEKLFF.

Only a few counts were recorded for this clonotype. The chain uses TRBV10-3 and TRBJ1-6; the D is unclear. The germline V gene has CDR1 ENHRY and CDR2 SYGVKD. Between the trimmed V and J ends, which lost 0 bases and 4 bases, there was a span of 13 bases. This CDR3 region has 17 residues. CDR3 sequence reads: CAISESDAGVYNSPLHF. In nucleotides, the CDR3 is TGTGCCATCAGTGAGTCTGACGCCGGGGTATATAATTCACCCCTCCACTTT.

The table lists this clonotype with a few counts. The CDR3 region has the DNA TGCGCCAGCAGCCAAGACTGGCACAAGGGGAAACTGTTTTTT. This codes for CASSQDWHKGKLFF. The chain joins TRBV4-1 to TRBJ1-4; weak D call: TRBD1 (5 bases). The CDR3 consists of 14 residues. Trimming removed 0 bases from V and 11 bases from J, with 13 bases in between. Germline V lookup: CDR1 MGHRA, CDR2 YSYEKL.

As to this clonotype: A read error may explain this, as a much larger clone is one base away. The CDR3 protein is CAGSSLDRAPYEQYF. CDR3 DNA sequence: TGTGCCGGCAGCAGCCTGGACAGGGCGCCCTACGAGCAGTACTTC. The chain combines TRBV7-2 with TRBJ2-7; 8 bases are a match to TRBD1. This CDR3 spans 15 amino acids. CDR1 and CDR2 (germline): SGHTA, FQGNSA. Full variable domain (remainder filled in from reference TRBV7-2 and TRBJ2-7): GAGVSQSPSNKVTEKGKDVELRCDPISGHTALYWYRQSLGQGLEFLIYFQGNSAPDKSGLPSDRFSAERTGGSVSTLTIQRTQQEDSAVYLCAGSSLDRAPYEQYFGPGTRLTVT.

This clonotype was seen only a few times. The V and J genes are TRBV10-3 and TRBJ2-5, with a weak D call TRBD1 (6 bases). V was clipped by 4 bases and J by 3 bases, with 9 bases between them. Germline V gene lookup returns CDR1 ENHRY and CDR2 SYGVKD. The CDR3 is 13 residues long. CDR3 loop: CAISANREETQYF. The CDR3 nucleotides read TGTGCCATCAGTGCGAACAGGGAAGAGACCCAGTACTTC.

This clonotype was recorded a few times. This rearrangement joins TRBV11-2 to TRBJ2-7; 7 positions match TRBD1. CDR1 SGHAT and CDR2 FQNNGV come from the germline V gene. This CDR3 spans 15 amino acids. J lost 5 bases, V lost 5 bases, and 12 bases had no gene match. CDR3 amino acids: CASSPLQGKANEQYF. Here the CDR3 DNA reads TGTGCCAGCAGCCCTCTACAGGGGAAAGCTAACGAGCAGTACTTC.

This clonotype was counted ten times or more. This chain connects TRBV7-8 to TRBJ1-4; no reliable D call. The V and J ends lost 5 bases and 8 bases respectively, with 9 bases between them. Germline V lookup: CDR1 SGHVS, CDR2 FQNEAQ. There are 12 residues in the CDR3. The CDR3 here is CASSPTLEKLFF. The CDR3 nucleotides are TGTGCCAGCAGCCCGACTCTGGAAAAACTGTTTTTT.